Below, 29 T cell receptor beta chains from the same sample are listed, as sequenced in a study of blood T cells in healthy people across ages. Next came a second PCR, run for about 7 to 12 cycles, which used a sample-barcoded 5' primer along with a J-beta primer mix. TCRdb processed the 5' RACE reads anew with MiXCR; each CDR3 protein has one entry. The table records 850,000 to 1,300,000 distinct CDR3 sequences, 40% to 55% of them present only once. Sequencing used blood. These receptors originate from a woman between 55 and 75 years old in good health.

Worth noting for this clonotype: The junction and the germline gene differ at one end; a read error may be behind it. The V gene is TRBV20-1, the J gene TRBJ2-7; 8 nucleotides match TRBD2. The germline V gene encodes CDR1 DFQATT and CDR2 SNEGSKA (reference sequence). The length of the CDR3 is 15 residues. The CDR3 DNA follows: TGCGGTGCTAGGGCCGGACTAGCAGTATCCTACGAGCAGTACTTC. It codes for CGARAGLAVSYEQYF.

V usage is TRBV6-5 and J usage is TRBJ2-1, with TRBD2 as a possible D gene (6 bases). The V gene's germline CDR1 is MNHEY and CDR2 SVGAGI. The CDR3 consists of 14 residues. The germline V and J ends were trimmed by 2 bases and 9 bases, with 14 bases remaining between them. CDR3 loop: CASSYSWDGGEQFF. DNA of the CDR3: TGTGCCAGCAGTTACAGCTGGGACGGGGGTGAGCAGTTCTTC.

The CDR3 region has the DNA TGTGCCAGCAGTTACGGGGGCGTAGGGGACACTGAAGCTTTCTTT. This gives the protein CASSYGGVGDTEAFF. The rearrangement uses TRBV6-6 and TRBJ1-1; D is possibly TRBD1 (6 bases). V was pared by 2 bases and J by 3 bases, with 13 bases between. The germline V gene has CDR1 MNHNY and CDR2 SVGAGI (reference sequence). The CDR3 is 15 residues long.

As concerns this clonotype: This could be a read error, since a much larger clone is one nucleotide away. The gene calls are TRBV29-1 and TRBJ1-5; TRBD1 might be the D (5 bases). The CDR3 contains 12 residues. Trimming took off 5 bases at V and 11 bases at J, with 16 bases between the two ends. The germline V gene encodes CDR1 SQVTM and CDR2 ANQGSEA. CDR3 residues: CSVLDSPHAQHF. CDR3 sequence (DNA): TGCAGCGTTTTAGACAGCCCCCACGCCCAGCATTTT.

The rearrangement uses TRBV6-5 and TRBJ1-2, with 7 bases identical to TRBD1. J was trimmed by 7 bases and V by 2 bases; bases with no gene match: 10. CDR3 length equals 15 residues. Germline values: CDR1 MNHEY, CDR2 SVGAGI. The CDR3 nucleotides are TGTGCCAGCAGTTACGTCAGACAGGGACGAGGTGGCTACACCTTC. It is translated as CASSYVRQGRGGYTF.

CDR3 nucleotide sequence: TGTGCCAGCAGCCGAGGAGGGAGGGTCACTGAAGCTTTCTTT. Encoded protein: CASSRGGRVTEAFF. V usage is TRBV14 and J usage is TRBJ1-1; D remains unclear. The CDR3 has 14 residues. Germline V gene data show CDR1 as SGHDN and CDR2 as FVKESK. Trimming took 4 bases from V and 4 from J, leaving 13 bases between them.

The chain joins TRBV10-3 to TRBJ2-3; 11 nucleotides match TRBD2. This CDR3 spans 15 amino acids. V trimming: 2 bases; J trimming: 3 bases; junction bases outside the gene matches: 1. Germline loops: CDR1 ENHRY, CDR2 SYGVKD. The CDR3 region has the DNA TGTGCCATCAGTGAGGGGACTAGCGGAACAGATACGCAGTATTTT. Its protein product is CAISEGTSGTDTQYF.

The rearrangement links TRBV9 to TRBJ2-1; D is possibly TRBD2 (6 bases). The J call is uncertain, as TRBJ2-7 better fits the DNA end. This CDR3 has 15 amino acids. Germline CDR1 SGDLS, CDR2 YYNGEE. CDR3 protein: CASSADGSSYNEQYF. CDR3 nucleotide sequence: TGTGCCAGCAGCGCGGACGGGAGCTCCTACAATGAGCAGTACTTC.

This clonotype appeared a few times. This chain uses TRBV4-1 with TRBJ2-7, with 8 bases matching TRBD2. The ends lost 1 base at V and 3 bases at J; junction bases unmatched: 5. The germline V gene has CDR1 MGHRA and CDR2 YSYEKL. The CDR3 has 15 residues. The CDR3 DNA is TGCGCCAGCAGCCAAGTGCCTAGCGGGCGCTACGAGCAGTACTTC. This codes for CASSQVPSGRYEQYF.

CDR3 region: CASSQETEGQYYEQYF. The DNA of the CDR3 is TGCGCCAGCAGCCAAGAGACCGAGGGACAGTACTACGAGCAGTACTTC. V gene TRBV4-1 combines with J gene TRBJ2-7; TRBD1 aligns across 7 bases. Trimming cost V 0 bases and J 3 bases; bases outside gene matches: 8. The CDR3 sequence is 16 residues long. CDR1 and CDR2 from the germline V gene are MGHRA and YSYEKL.

This clonotype has just a few counts. V and J are TRBV7-2 and TRBJ2-3; perhaps TRBD2 as D (6 bases). There are 14 residues in the CDR3. Trimming took off 4 bases at V and 0 bases at J, with 8 bases between the two ends. Germline CDR1 is SGHTA and CDR2 is FQGNSA. Written as DNA, the CDR3 is TGTGCCAGCAGCTGGGGGGATAGCACAGATACGCAGTATTTT. Amino acid sequence: CASSWGDSTDTQYF.

This clonotype was observed a handful of times. This chain connects TRBV28 to TRBJ2-5, with D perhaps matching TRBD1 (6 bases). The tail of the sequence fits TRBJ2-7 better, so the J call may be wrong. Germline CDR1 reads MDHEN; CDR2 reads SYDVKM. This CDR3 is built from 15 residues. CDR3 sequence (DNA): TGTGCCAGCAGTTTATCGACAGGCGTGGGGTACGAGCAGTACTTC. Translating it yields CASSLSTGVGYEQYF.

The chain joins TRBV27 to TRBJ2-3, with 9 nucleotides matching TRBD1. The CDR3 has 13 residues. The V gene end was trimmed by 9 bases and the J gene end by 4 bases; junction bases not matched to a gene: 5. Germline lookup yields CDR1 MNHEY and CDR2 SMNVEV (reference sequence). The DNA for the CDR3 is TGTGCCAGTCACAGGGGGCCCGCAGATACGCAGTATTTT. This sequence encodes CASHRGPADTQYF.

This clonotype was detected a few times. The chain is built from TRBV12-3 or TRBV12-4 and TRBJ1-6; D is perhaps TRBD1 (6 bases). V was trimmed by 1 base and J by 0 bases, leaving 10 bases between them. The CDR3 is made up of 17 amino acids. CDR3 residues: CASSLGARGSYNSPLHF. The CDR3 nucleotides read TGTGCCAGCAGTTTAGGGGCCAGGGGCTCCTATAATTCACCCCTCCACTTT.

The chain carries TRBV12-3 or TRBV12-4 and TRBJ2-7; either TRBD1 or TRBD2 may supply D (6 bases each). The DNA end is a closer match to TRBJ2-5, so the J assignment may be wrong. There are 13 residues in the CDR3. The CDR3 reads CASSCRGEETQYF. The CDR3, as DNA: TGTGCCAGCAGTTGTAGGGGGGAAGAGACCCAGTACTTC.

This clonotype has ten or more counts. V and J are TRBV29-1 and TRBJ2-7; D is perhaps TRBD1 (5 bases). This CDR3 is 13 amino acids long. Germline V lookup: CDR1 SQVTM, CDR2 ANQGSEA. V dropped 4 bases and J dropped 2 bases, with 12 bases sitting between them. Here the CDR3 DNA reads TGCAGCGTTGCCCCGGACACCCCCTACGAGCAGTACTTC. Protein sequence: CSVAPDTPYEQYF.

This clonotype has at least ten counts. The chain joins TRBV12-3 or TRBV12-4 to TRBJ2-7; TRBD2 might be the D (7 bases). This CDR3 is 14 amino acids long. V was clipped by 5 bases and J by 0 bases, with 11 bases between them. The CDR3 coding sequence is TGTGCCAGCAGTCGCGGGGGCTCCTCCTACGAGCAGTACTTC. Its protein product is CASSRGGSSYEQYF.

On this clonotype: One junction end does not reproduce the germline sequence, and a read error may be involved. The CDR3 here is CTTSRGSSTDTQYF. CDR3 nucleotides: TGTACCACCAGCAGAGGCAGTAGCACAGATACGCAGTATTTT. The rearrangement uses TRBV15 and TRBJ2-3; the D is unclear. This CDR3 is 14 amino acids long. The germline V gene encodes CDR1 LNHNV and CDR2 YYDKDF (reference sequence).

The chain couples TRBV5-6 to TRBJ2-7; no firm D call. The J call could be wrong; TRBJ2-5 is a better fit for the DNA end. This CDR3 comprises 16 residues. From germline, CDR1 is SGHDT and CDR2 YYEEEE. The CDR3 is CASRPPRALGEETQYF. In DNA form, the CDR3 reads TGTGCCAGCAGACCCCCGAGAGCCTTGGGTGAGGAGACCCAGTACTTC.

This clonotype was observed a handful of times. The genes are TRBV12-3 or TRBV12-4 and TRBJ2-1; 12 bases match TRBD2. The CDR3 is 15 amino acids. V shed 3 bases, J shed 5 bases, and the junction held 2 bases outside the gene matches. Here the CDR3 DNA reads TGTGCCAGCAGTTTCTGGACTAGCGGGAACAATGAGCAGTTCTTC. Its translation: CASSFWTSGNNEQFF.

The chain recombines TRBV10-1 with TRBJ2-5; the D call may be TRBD1 or TRBD2 (5 bases each). The V and J ends lost 5 bases and 5 bases respectively, with 18 bases between them. Germline CDR1 and CDR2: WNHNN and SYGVQD (reference sequence). The CDR3 spans 15 residues. CDR3 nucleotide sequence: TGCGCCAGCAGTCCCGGGACCACCTTTGGGGAGACCCAGTACTTC. Its translation is CASSPGTTFGETQYF.

V gene TRBV9 combines with J gene TRBJ2-1, with D maybe TRBD1 (6 bases). This CDR3 is 14 amino acids long. The V end was cut by 3 bases, the J end by 5 bases, with 12 bases between. Germline CDR1 reads SGDLS; CDR2 reads YYNGEE. The CDR3 is CASSGGGGHNEQFF. CDR3 nucleotide sequence: TGTGCCAGCAGCGGTGGGGGCGGCCACAATGAGCAGTTCTTC.

J is TRBJ2-1 and V is TRBV21-1; TRBD2 reflects the table's D call only, with no check against the DNA. The J call may be incorrect, as the DNA end agrees better with TRBJ2-7. TRBV21-1 is annotated as a pseudogene. This CDR3 contains 15 residues. In nucleotides, the CDR3 is TGTGCCAGCATCCGCGGGGTTAGACCCTACAATGAGCAGTACTTC. Amino acids: CASIRGVRPYNEQYF.

The chain carries TRBV11-2 and TRBJ2-6, with D possibly being TRBD2 (6 bases). Germline-derived CDR1 and CDR2 are SGHAT and FQNNGV. Trimming removed 1 base at V and 4 bases at J, with 11 bases between. The CDR3 spans 16 residues. CDR3 in amino acids: CASSLALALGANVLTF. CDR3 DNA sequence: TGTGCCAGCAGCTTAGCGCTAGCGTTAGGGGCCAACGTCCTGACTTTC.

This clonotype has a handful of counts. The rearrangement links TRBV2 to TRBJ1-6; TRBD1 is a possible D gene (6 bases). V was clipped by 5 bases and J by 10 bases, with 18 bases between them. Germline CDR1 and CDR2: SNHLY and FYNNEI. The CDR3 consists of 15 residues. The CDR3 spells CASSLGQSFSSPLHF. The CDR3 nucleotides are TGTGCCAGCAGTCTTGGACAGTCTTTTTCCTCACCCCTCCACTTT.

This clonotype was observed many times. The V call is TRBV6-6, the J call TRBJ2-3; D may be TRBD1 or TRBD2 (5 bases each). The CDR3 loop spans 15 amino acids. The germline gives CDR1 MNHNY, CDR2 SVGAGI (reference sequence). V lost 5 bases and J 5 bases, leaving 17 bases between the germline ends. DNA of the CDR3: TGTGCCAGCAGTCCCCGGGACGCGGGTCGAGATACGCAGTATTTT. Translating gives CASSPRDAGRDTQYF.

The chain links TRBV7-9 to TRBJ2-3; D is unresolved. The CDR3 has 15 amino acids. Per germline, CDR1 SEHNR and CDR2 FQNEAQ (reference sequence). Deletions cut 1 base from V and 5 bases from J, with 13 bases between. The DNA of the CDR3 is TGTGCCAGCAGCTTAGTCCCAGTCGGCGGAGATACGCAGTATTTT. Its protein product is CASSLVPVGGDTQYF.

Concerning this clonotype itself: It may be a read error: a sequence one base away is much more abundant. CDR3: CASSQDPGLYNEQFF. DNA for the CDR3: TGTGCCAGCAGCCAAGACCCGGGACTCTACAATGAGCAGTTCTTC. The rearrangement joins TRBV14 to TRBJ2-1, with D possibly matching TRBD2 (6 bases). V lost 0 bases to trimming and J lost 3 bases, with 9 bases between them. Looked up from germline, CDR1 is SGHDN and CDR2 is FVKESK. The CDR3 extends over 15 amino acids. Together with reference TRBV14 and TRBJ2-1, the CDR3 gives the full variable domain: EAGVTQFPSHSVIEKGQTVTLRCDPISGHDNLYWYRRVMGKEIKFLLHFVKESKQDESGMPNNRFLAERTGGTYSTLKVQPAELEDSGVYFCASSQDPGLYNEQFFGPGTRLTVL.

This clonotype was picked up a small number of times. A much larger clone sits a single nucleotide away, making a read error possible. This chain links TRBV7-9 with TRBJ2-5, with 7 bases identical to TRBD1. With the DNA end fitting TRBJ2-1 better, the J assignment may be wrong. The CDR3 loop spans 16 amino acids. CDR1 and CDR2 (germline): SEHNR, FQNEAQ (reference sequence). CDR3 nucleotides: TGTGCCAGCAGCGCCGGGACAGCGAATTTACAAGAGACCCAGTTCTTC. This sequence encodes CASSAGTANLQETQFF.